The 20 T cell receptor beta chains presented below share a single source sample, sequenced in a study of blood T cell repertoires in COVID-19. Sequencing used immunoSEQ multiplex PCR; TCRdb keeps in-frame clones, though not all of them. The table records 150,000 to 200,000 clones, about four fifths of them present only once. Sequencing was performed on peripheral blood. The receptor set was obtained from a woman older than 75 with COVID-19, enrolled during active disease.

This chain connects TRBV20-1 to TRBJ2-7; 13 bases match TRBD2. The J segment lost 3 bases and the V segment lost 3 bases, leaving 2 bases of the junction unmatched. The CDR3 spans 14 residues. Germline-derived CDR1 and CDR2 are DFQATT and SNEGSKA (reference sequence). This CDR3 reads CSASWTSGSYEQYF. The CDR3 nucleotides are TGCAGTGCTAGTTGGACTAGCGGGAGCTACGAGCAGTACTTC.

The chain is built from TRBV29-1 and TRBJ1-1; TRBD1 matches 8 bases. Germline V gives CDR1 SQVTM, CDR2 ANQGSEA. The CDR3 is 14 amino acids. V lost 7 bases and J lost 10; bases outside the gene matches: 17. CDR3 in DNA: TGCAGCGGGGGTGATGGACAGGGCACTAAAGGAGCTTTCTTT. Its translation: CSGGDGQGTKGAFF.

This chain uses TRBV6-4 with TRBJ1-1; tentative D call: TRBD1 (6 bases). CDR1 and CDR2 (germline): MRHNA, SNTAGT. V was trimmed by 6 bases and J by 0 bases, leaving 26 bases between them. The CDR3 is 19 residues long. CDR3 DNA: TGTGCCAGCAGGAAGTCTCCGGGACACTTATTCAATATGAACACTGAAGCTTTCTTT. Translated, it gives CASRKSPGHLFNMNTEAFF.

This chain uses TRBV7-6 with TRBJ2-1, with 9 bases fitting TRBD1. The CDR3 contains 15 residues. V gave up 5 bases and J gave up 4 bases; unmatched junction bases: 6. Germline loops: CDR1 SGHVS, CDR2 FNYEAQ. The CDR3 region is CASSQGQGFYNEQFF. The CDR3 nucleotides read TGTGCCAGCAGCCAGGGACAGGGTTTTTACAATGAGCAGTTCTTC. The full variable domain, rest sourced from reference TRBV7-6 and TRBJ2-1, is GAGVSQSPRYKVTKRGQDVALRCDPISGHVSLYWYRQALGQGPEFLTYFNYEAQQDKSGLPNDRFSAERPEGSISTLTIQRTEQRDSAMYRCASSQGQGFYNEQFFGPGTRLTVL.

The V gene is TRBV27, the J gene TRBJ2-7, with TRBD2 matching over 8 bases. Per germline, CDR1 MNHEY and CDR2 SMNVEV (reference sequence). Losses at the gene ends were 6 bases for V and 9 bases for J; bases not matched to a gene: 10. The CDR3 is 13 residues long. DNA for the CDR3: TGTGCCAGCAGAACTAGCGGACTTCGGGGGCAGTACTTC. This sequence encodes CASRTSGLRGQYF.

This clone was picked up one time. The chain recombines TRBV2 with TRBJ2-7, with 8 bases fitting TRBD2. Germline V gene data show CDR1 as SNHLY and CDR2 as FYNNEI. The CDR3 runs to 12 residues. The V and J ends lost 6 bases and 3 bases, in that order; junction bases with no gene match: 1. The CDR3 region is CASRREVYEQYF. CDR3 coding DNA: TGTGCCAGCAGGCGGGAGGTCTACGAGCAGTACTTC.

This chain links TRBV6-6 with TRBJ2-7; D uncertain. Per germline, CDR1 MNHNY and CDR2 SVGAGI (reference sequence). This CDR3 has 13 amino acids. Trimming pared 4 bases from V and 0 bases from J, leaving 7 bases between. In DNA form, the CDR3 reads TGTGCCAGCAGTTTATCACACTCCTACGAGCAGTACTTC. Its translation is CASSLSHSYEQYF.

V is TRBV19 and J is TRBJ2-1; tentatively, D is TRBD2 (5 bases). Looked up from germline, CDR1 is LNHDA and CDR2 is SQIVND (reference sequence). The CDR3 totals 14 residues. Trimming cost V 4 bases and J 11 bases, with 18 bases left between them. In nucleotides, the CDR3 is TGTGCCAGTAGTAAAGCTGAAGGGATAGCGCAGCAGTTCTTC. It specifies CASSKAEGIAQQFF.

The chain recombines TRBV10-3 with TRBJ2-1, with TRBD2 matching 9 bases. J gave up 5 bases and V 5 bases, and 7 bases lay outside the gene matches. The CDR3 is made up of 15 amino acids. Germline V gene data show CDR1 as ENHRY and CDR2 as SYGVKD. Here the CDR3 reads CAISLAGAGDNEQFF. CDR3 nucleotides: TGTGCCATCAGTTTAGCGGGAGCGGGAGACAATGAGCAGTTCTTC.

The gene calls are TRBV3-1 (or the pseudogene TRBV3-2) and TRBJ2-7, with TRBD1 matching 8 bases. Germline-derived CDR1 and CDR2 are LGHDT and YNNKEL (reference sequence). V lost 3 bases, J lost 5 bases, and 6 bases stayed unmatched. CDR3 length equals 14 residues. CDR3 coding DNA: TGTGCCAGCAGCCAGACCCAGGGGGCTCACGAGCAGTACTTC. Its translation: CASSQTQGAHEQYF.

The chain recombines TRBV28 with TRBJ1-1; maybe TRBD1 (5 bases). V was shortened by 5 bases and J by 4 bases, with 20 bases between the two germline ends. The CDR3 spans 16 residues. Germline CDR1 MDHEN, CDR2 SYDVKM. Written as DNA, the CDR3 is TGTGCCAGCAGTGAAGGCTTGGGGGGAAAGGGCACTGAAGCTTTCTTT. Protein product: CASSEGLGGKGTEAFF.

The chain employs TRBV29-1 and TRBJ2-7; 11 positions agree with TRBD1. CDR1 and CDR2 (germline): SQVTM, ANQGSEA. Trimming took 7 bases from V and 7 from J; bases not matched to a gene: 9. This CDR3 is built from 13 residues. The CDR3 region is CSAGQGAPEEQYF. As DNA, the CDR3 is TGCAGCGCCGGACAGGGGGCGCCGGAAGAGCAGTACTTC.

This clone occurred a few times. The genes are TRBV6-6 and TRBJ1-1; 9 bases agree with TRBD1. Germline V gene sequence: CDR1 MNHNY, CDR2 SVGAGI (reference sequence). This CDR3 is built from 16 residues. With V trimmed by 2 bases and J by 4 bases, 8 bases remained unmatched. The CDR3 region is CASSYGPGQGGTEAFF. CDR3 DNA sequence: TGTGCCAGCAGTTACGGTCCGGGACAGGGAGGCACTGAAGCTTTCTTT.

The chain links TRBV11-2 to TRBJ2-6; the match to TRBD1 covers 9 bases. The J segment lost 0 bases and the V segment lost 5 bases, leaving 8 bases of the junction unmatched. CDR3 length: 18 residues. Germline CDR1 SGHAT, CDR2 FQNNGV. The CDR3 bases are TGTGCCAGCAGCCCCCCCGGGACAGGGCTCTCTGGGGCCAACGTCCTGACTTTC. It yields the protein CASSPPGTGLSGANVLTF.

The gene calls are TRBV5-1 and TRBJ2-5, with 9 positions matching TRBD2. Germline-derived CDR1 and CDR2 are SGHRS and YFSETQ. The V segment lost 1 base and the J segment 5 bases; nucleotides outside the gene matches: 3. The CDR3 runs to 14 residues. The CDR3 DNA follows: TGCGCCAGCAGCTTGATAGCGGGAGAGGAGACCCAGTACTTC. This encodes CASSLIAGEETQYF.

This clone was seen only a few times. The chain joins TRBV5-1 to TRBJ1-1; D not certain. The CDR3 is made up of 14 amino acids. V was clipped by 0 bases and J by 8 bases, with 14 bases between them. Germline V lookup: CDR1 SGHRS, CDR2 YFSETQ. CDR3 nucleotide sequence: TGCGCCAGCAGCTTGGACCTGCTGGGCCTAGAAGCTTTCTTT. Amino acid sequence: CASSLDLLGLEAFF. Based on the CDR3 plus reference TRBV5-1 and TRBJ1-1, the full variable domain is KAGVTQTPRYLIKTRGQQVTLSCSPISGHRSVSWYQQTPGQGLQFLFEYFSETQRNKGNFPGRFSGRQFSNSRSEMNVSTLELGDSALYLCASSLDLLGLEAFFGQGTRLTVV.

The J gene is TRBJ1-2, the V gene TRBV2; TRBD1 is a possible D gene (6 bases). The V gene lost 1 base and the J gene lost 4 bases, with 10 bases spanning the gap. This CDR3 spans 14 amino acids. Looked up from germline, CDR1 is SNHLY and CDR2 is FYNNEI. In DNA form, the CDR3 reads TGTGCCAGCAGTGAAGGGGGCAGGGGCTATGGCTACACCTTC. Translation gives CASSEGGRGYGYTF.

The chain joins TRBV5-1 to TRBJ2-1; 9 bases are shared with TRBD2. Looked up from germline, CDR1 is SGHRS and CDR2 is YFSETQ. J was trimmed by 11 bases and V by 6 bases; bases with no gene match: 3. The CDR3 loop spans 11 amino acids. CDR3 sequence: CASTTSGKQFF. CDR3 sequence (DNA): TGCGCCAGCACGACTAGCGGAAAGCAGTTCTTC. Based on the CDR3 plus reference TRBV5-1 and TRBJ2-1, the full variable domain is KAGVTQTPRYLIKTRGQQVTLSCSPISGHRSVSWYQQTPGQGLQFLFEYFSETQRNKGNFPGRFSGRQFSNSRSEMNVSTLELGDSALYLCASTTSGKQFFGPGTRLTVL.

This chain uses TRBV19 with TRBJ2-7; 8 nucleotides match TRBD2. V trimming: 5 bases; J trimming: 0 bases; junction bases outside the gene matches: 9. The CDR3 totals 16 residues. From germline, CDR1 is LNHDA and CDR2 SQIVND (reference sequence). CDR3 sequence: CASSVPLAGRSYEQYF. The CDR3 nucleotides read TGTGCCAGTAGTGTCCCTCTAGCGGGCCGCTCCTACGAGCAGTACTTC. The whole variable domain, filled in from reference TRBV19 and TRBJ2-7, reads DGGITQSPKYLFRKEGQNVTLSCEQNLNHDAMYWYRQDPGQGLRLIYYSQIVNDFQKGDIAEGYSVSREKKESFPLTVTSAQKNPTAFYLCASSVPLAGRSYEQYFGPGTRLTVT.

The gene calls are TRBV10-1 and TRBJ2-3; 9 positions agree with TRBD2. The V gene's germline CDR1 is WNHNN and CDR2 SYGVQD (reference sequence). The junction had 10 bases not matched to a gene; V was cut back by 8 bases and J by 7 bases. CDR3 length: 14 amino acids. As DNA, the CDR3 is TGCGCCAGCTCTGATGCGGGAGGGAAGAATACGCAGTATTTT. It specifies CASSDAGGKNTQYF.